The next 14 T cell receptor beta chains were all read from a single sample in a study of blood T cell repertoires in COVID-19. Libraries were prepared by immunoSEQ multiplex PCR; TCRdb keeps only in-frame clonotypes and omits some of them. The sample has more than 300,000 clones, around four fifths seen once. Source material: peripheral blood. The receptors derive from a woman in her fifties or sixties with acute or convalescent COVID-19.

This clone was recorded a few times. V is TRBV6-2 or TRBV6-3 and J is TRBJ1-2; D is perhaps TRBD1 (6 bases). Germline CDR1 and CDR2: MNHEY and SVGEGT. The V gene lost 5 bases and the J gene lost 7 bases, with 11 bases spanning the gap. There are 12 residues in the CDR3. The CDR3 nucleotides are TGTGCCAGCAGTCTGGACAGCCTTGGCTACACCTTC. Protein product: CASSLDSLGYTF.

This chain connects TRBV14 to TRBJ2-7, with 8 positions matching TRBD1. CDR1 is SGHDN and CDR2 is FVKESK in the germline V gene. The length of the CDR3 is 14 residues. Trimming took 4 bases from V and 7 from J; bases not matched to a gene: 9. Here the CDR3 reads CASSLLGTGQEQYV. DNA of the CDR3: TGTGCCAGCAGCCTATTGGGGACAGGCCAAGAGCAGTACGTC.

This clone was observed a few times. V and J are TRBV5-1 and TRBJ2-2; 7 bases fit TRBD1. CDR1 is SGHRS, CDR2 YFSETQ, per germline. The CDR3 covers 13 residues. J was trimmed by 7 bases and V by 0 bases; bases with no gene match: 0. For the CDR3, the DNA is TGCGCCAGCAGCTTGGGGGACAGCGGGGAGCTGTTTTTT. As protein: CASSLGDSGELFF.

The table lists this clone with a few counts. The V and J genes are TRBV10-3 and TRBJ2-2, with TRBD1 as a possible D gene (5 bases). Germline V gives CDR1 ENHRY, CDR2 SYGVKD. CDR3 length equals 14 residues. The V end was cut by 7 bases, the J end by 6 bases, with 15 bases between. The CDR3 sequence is CAIKGVSESGELFF. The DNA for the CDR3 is TGTGCCATCAAAGGGGTTTCGGAGTCCGGGGAGCTGTTTTTT.

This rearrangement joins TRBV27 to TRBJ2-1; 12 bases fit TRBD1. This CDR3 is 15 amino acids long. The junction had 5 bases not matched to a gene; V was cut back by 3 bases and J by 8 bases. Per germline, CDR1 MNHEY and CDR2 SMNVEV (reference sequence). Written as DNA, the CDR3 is TGTGCCAGCAGTTTCCCCGGGACAGGGGGCGATGAGCAGTTCTTC. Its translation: CASSFPGTGGDEQFF.

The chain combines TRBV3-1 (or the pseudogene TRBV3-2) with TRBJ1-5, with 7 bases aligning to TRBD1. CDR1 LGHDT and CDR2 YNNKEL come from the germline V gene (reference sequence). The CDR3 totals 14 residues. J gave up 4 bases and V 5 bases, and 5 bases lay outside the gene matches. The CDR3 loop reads CASSSGTDNQPQHF. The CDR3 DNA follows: TGTGCCAGCAGCTCCGGGACAGATAATCAGCCCCAGCATTTT.

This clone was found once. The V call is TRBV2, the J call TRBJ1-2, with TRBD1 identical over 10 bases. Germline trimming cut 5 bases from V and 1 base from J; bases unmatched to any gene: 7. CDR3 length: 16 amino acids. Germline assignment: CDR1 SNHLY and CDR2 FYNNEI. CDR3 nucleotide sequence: TGTGCCAGCAGTTCAATAGGACAGGGGGGTAACTATGGCTACACCTTC. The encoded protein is CASSSIGQGGNYGYTF.

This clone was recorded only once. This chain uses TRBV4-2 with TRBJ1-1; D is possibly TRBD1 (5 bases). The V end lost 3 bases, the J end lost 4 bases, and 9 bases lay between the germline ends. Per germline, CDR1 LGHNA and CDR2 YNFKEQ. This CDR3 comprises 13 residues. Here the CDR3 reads CASSQPRGTEAFF. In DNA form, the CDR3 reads TGTGCCAGCAGCCAGCCTAGGGGCACTGAAGCTTTCTTT.

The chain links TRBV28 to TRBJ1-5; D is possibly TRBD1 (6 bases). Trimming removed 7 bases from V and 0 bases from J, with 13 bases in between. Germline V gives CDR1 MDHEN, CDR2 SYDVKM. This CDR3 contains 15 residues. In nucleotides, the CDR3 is TGTGCCAGCAACCAACAGGGAGCTAGCAATCAGCCCCAGCATTTT. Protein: CASNQQGASNQPQHF. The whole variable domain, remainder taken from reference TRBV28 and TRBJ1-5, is DVKVTQSSRYLVKRTGEKVFLECVQDMDHENMFWYRQDPGLGLRLIYFSYDVKMKEKGDIPEGYSVSREKKERFSLILESASTNQTSMYLCASNQQGASNQPQHFGDGTRLSIL.

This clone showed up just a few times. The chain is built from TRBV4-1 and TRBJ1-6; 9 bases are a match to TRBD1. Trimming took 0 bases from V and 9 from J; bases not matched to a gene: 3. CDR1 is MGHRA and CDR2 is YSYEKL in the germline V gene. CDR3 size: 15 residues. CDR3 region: CASSQEGTGISPLHF. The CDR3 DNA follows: TGCGCCAGCAGCCAAGAGGGGACAGGGATTTCACCCCTCCACTTT.

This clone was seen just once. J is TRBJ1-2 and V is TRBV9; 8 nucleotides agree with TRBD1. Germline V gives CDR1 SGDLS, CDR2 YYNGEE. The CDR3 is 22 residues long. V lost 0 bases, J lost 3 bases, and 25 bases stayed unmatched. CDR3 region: CASSVAPLGGGQGLLLDYGYTF. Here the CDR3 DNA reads TGTGCCAGCAGCGTAGCTCCCTTGGGGGGAGGACAGGGTCTGCTTCTAGACTATGGCTACACCTTC.

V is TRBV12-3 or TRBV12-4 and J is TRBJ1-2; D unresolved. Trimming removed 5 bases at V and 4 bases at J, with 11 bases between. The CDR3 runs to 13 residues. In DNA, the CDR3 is TGTGCCAGCAGTCCTAATACCTTCTATGGCTACACCTTC. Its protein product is CASSPNTFYGYTF.

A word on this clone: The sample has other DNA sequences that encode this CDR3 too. CDR3 sequence: CASSFQGSYGYTF. CDR3 sequence (DNA): TGTGCCAGCAGTTTCCAGGGTTCCTATGGCTACACCTTC. The chain couples TRBV12-3 or TRBV12-4 to TRBJ1-2; D is perhaps TRBD1 (5 bases). V was trimmed by 3 bases and J by 4 bases, leaving 9 bases between them. The CDR3 covers 13 residues.

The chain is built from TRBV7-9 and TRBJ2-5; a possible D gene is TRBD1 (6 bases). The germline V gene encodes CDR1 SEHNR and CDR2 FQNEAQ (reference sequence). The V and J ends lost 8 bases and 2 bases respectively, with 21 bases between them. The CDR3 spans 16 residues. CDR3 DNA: TGTGCCAGCTCTGGGGGCACCACCCGAGGGCAAGAGACCCAGTACTTC. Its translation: CASSGGTTRGQETQYF.